Below, one T cell receptor beta chain is given with its context. This sample stems from a study of blood T cell repertoires in COVID-19. Study information: The samples span acute and convalescent COVID-19 from the United States, Italy and Spain.

Clones were sequenced by immunoSEQ multiplex PCR, and TCRdb holds only the in-frame ones, with some missing. This repertoire shows some 150,000 clones, 80% to 90% found once; its top ten account for roughly 4%. The CDR3 runs 12 residues. CDR1 and CDR2 from the germline V gene are ENHRY and SYGVKD. V was shortened by 4 bases and J by 3 bases, with 7 bases between the two germline ends. Across about 22 US areas, participants ranged in age from roughly 18 to 95 years. This sequence joins TRBV10-3 and TRBJ2-7; D call uncertain. The source is a man aged 50 to 60 who had recovered from COVID-19. The sample comprised PBMCs or T cells enriched from blood (not recorded which). The CDR3 region has the DNA TGTGCCATCAGTGGAGACAACTACGAGCAGTACTTC. This codes for CAISGDNYEQYF.